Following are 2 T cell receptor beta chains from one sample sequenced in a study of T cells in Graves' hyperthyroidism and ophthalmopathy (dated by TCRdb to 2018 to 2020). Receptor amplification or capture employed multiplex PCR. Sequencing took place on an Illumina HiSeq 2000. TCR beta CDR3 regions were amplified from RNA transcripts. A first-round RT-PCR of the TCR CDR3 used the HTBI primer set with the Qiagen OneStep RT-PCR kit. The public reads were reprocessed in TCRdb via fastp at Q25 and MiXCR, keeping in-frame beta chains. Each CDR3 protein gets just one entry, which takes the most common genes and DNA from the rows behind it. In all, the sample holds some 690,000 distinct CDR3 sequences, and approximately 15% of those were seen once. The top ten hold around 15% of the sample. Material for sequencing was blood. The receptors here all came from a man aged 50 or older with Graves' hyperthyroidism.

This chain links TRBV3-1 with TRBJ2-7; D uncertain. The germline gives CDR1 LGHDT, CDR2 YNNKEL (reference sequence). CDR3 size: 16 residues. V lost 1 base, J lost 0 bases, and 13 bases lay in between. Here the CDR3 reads CASSQGDRGTSYEQYF. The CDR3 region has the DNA TGTGCCAGCAGCCAAGGAGACCGAGGTACCTCCTACGAGCAGTACTTC.

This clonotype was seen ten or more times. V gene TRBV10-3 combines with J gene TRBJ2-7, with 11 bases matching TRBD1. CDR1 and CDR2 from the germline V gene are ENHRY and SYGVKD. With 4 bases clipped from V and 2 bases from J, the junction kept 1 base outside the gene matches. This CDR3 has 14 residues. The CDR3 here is CAISGDRGAYEQYF. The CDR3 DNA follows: TGTGCCATCAGTGGGGACAGGGGGGCCTACGAGCAGTACTTC.